The T cell receptor beta chain described here comes from a study of memory B cells and T cells in multiple sclerosis. Overall study findings and caveats: Clone-set sizes differed between compartments, so shared clonotype counts needed normalization.

After removal of 2 bases from V and 6 bases from J, the junction contained 6 bases not matched to a gene. Germline lookup yields CDR1 SNHLY and CDR2 FYNNEI. The CDR3 is 15 amino acids. Data came from immunoSEQ multiplex PCR; TCRdb stores just in-frame clones and leaves some out. The data show 25,000 to 35,000 clones, around 88% seen once. CFSE-dim autoproliferating and CFSE-high non-proliferating T cells from unstimulated culture were sequenced separately. Cultures began with some 49 million CFSE-labeled PBMCs, unstimulated for under 8 days, with replicate wells pooled. PBMCs were labeled with 0.45 to 0.6 uM CFSE and cultured without exogenous stimuli. A note on this clone: Its target is not known.

The rearrangement uses TRBV2 and TRBJ2-3, with 9 bases matching TRBD2. The sequencing input was PBMCs from blood kept in culture. The receptor's source is a human donor with multiple sclerosis. CDR3 amino acids: CASSELAGSTDTQYF. CDR3 in DNA: TGTGCCAGCAGTGAACTAGCGGGGAGTACCGATACGCAGTATTTT.